This record covers a single TCR beta chain. Its antigen is currently unknown. Using immunoSEQ multiplex PCR, the repertoire was profiled, and TCRdb retains in-frame clones only, with some absent. Among some 150,000 clones listed, about 92% were seen once. The source of the sample is a study of T cell responses to AZD1222 COVID-19 vaccine. Notes on the study in general: Reports indicate that nearly half of spike-specific TCRs are directed at unmutated variant regions.

The sample was peripheral blood, taken 28 days after the second AZD1222 dose. The sequence derives from an adult who received the AZD1222 COVID-19 vaccine.

CDR3 sequence (DNA): TGTGCCAGCAGTCTCGGCTTTGGGACTAGCGGGGGGAATGAGCAGTTCTTC. It specifies CASSLGFGTSGGNEQFF. The chain joins TRBV3-1 (or the pseudogene TRBV3-2) to TRBJ2-1, with 15 bases aligning to TRBD2. CDR3 length: 17 residues. The trim removed 6 bases at V and 7 bases at J, leaving 10 bases unmatched. The V gene's germline CDR1 is LGHDT and CDR2 YNNKEL (reference sequence).